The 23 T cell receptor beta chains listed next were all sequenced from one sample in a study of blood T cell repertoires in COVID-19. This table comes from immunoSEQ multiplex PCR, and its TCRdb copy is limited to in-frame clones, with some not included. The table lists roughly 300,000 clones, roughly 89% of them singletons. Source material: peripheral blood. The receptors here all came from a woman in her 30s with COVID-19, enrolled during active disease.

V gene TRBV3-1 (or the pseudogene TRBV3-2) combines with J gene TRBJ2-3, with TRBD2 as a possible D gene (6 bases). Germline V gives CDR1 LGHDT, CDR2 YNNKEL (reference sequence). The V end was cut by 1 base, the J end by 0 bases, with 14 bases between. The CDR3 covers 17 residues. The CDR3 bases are TGTGCCAGCAGCCAAGGTCGTTGGGACTCTAGCACAGATACGCAGTATTTT. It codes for CASSQGRWDSSTDTQYF.

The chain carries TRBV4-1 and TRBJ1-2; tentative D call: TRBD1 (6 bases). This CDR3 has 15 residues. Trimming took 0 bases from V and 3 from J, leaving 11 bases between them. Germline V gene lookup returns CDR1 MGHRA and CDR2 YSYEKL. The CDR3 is CASSQDPSGDYGYTF. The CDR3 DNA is TGCGCCAGCAGCCAAGATCCGTCAGGGGACTATGGCTACACCTTC.

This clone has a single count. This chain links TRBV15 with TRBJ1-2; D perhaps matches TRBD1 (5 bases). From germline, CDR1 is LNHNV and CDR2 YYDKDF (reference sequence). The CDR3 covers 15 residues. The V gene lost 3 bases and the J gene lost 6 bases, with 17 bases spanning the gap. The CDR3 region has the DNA TGTGCCACCAGCAGGGGGGGACGGCAGGGAAATGGCTACACCTTC. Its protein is CATSRGGRQGNGYTF.

CDR3 in amino acids: CASKLYNEQFF. The CDR3 nucleotides are TGTGCCAGTAAGCTATACAATGAGCAGTTCTTC. This chain links TRBV19 with TRBJ2-1; D ambiguous. Trimming shortened V by 7 bases and J by 4 bases, and 5 bases separated the two germline ends. The CDR3 is 11 amino acids. Germline V gene lookup returns CDR1 LNHDA and CDR2 SQIVND (reference sequence).

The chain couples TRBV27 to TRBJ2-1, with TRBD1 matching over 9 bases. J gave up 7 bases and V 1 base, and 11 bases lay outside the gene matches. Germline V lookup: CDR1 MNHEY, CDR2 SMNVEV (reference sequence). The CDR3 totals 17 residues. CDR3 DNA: TGTGCCAGCAGTTTATTGGGCCGGACAGGGGTGGTTAATGAGCAGTTCTTC. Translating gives CASSLLGRTGVVNEQFF.

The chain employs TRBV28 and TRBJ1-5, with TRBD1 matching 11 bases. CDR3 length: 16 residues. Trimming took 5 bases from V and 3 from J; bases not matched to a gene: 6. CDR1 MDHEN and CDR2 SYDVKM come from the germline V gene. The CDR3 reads CASSPGTGGINQPQHF. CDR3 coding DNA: TGTGCCAGCAGTCCCGGGACAGGGGGGATCAATCAGCCCCAGCATTTT.

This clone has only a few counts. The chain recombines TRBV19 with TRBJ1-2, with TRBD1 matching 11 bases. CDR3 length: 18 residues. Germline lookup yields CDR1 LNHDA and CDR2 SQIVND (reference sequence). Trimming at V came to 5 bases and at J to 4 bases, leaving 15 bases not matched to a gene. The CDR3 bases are TGTGCCAGTAGTTCACAGTGGACAGGGGGCCCCTTGGCCTATGGCTACACCTTC. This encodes CASSSQWTGGPLAYGYTF.

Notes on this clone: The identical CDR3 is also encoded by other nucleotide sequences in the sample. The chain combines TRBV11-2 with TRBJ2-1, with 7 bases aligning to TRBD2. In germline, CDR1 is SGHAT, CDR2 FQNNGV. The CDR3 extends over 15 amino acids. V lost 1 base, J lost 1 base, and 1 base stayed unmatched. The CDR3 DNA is TGTGCCAGCAGCTTAGGGGGAGGGTCCTACAATGAGCAGTTCTTC. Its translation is CASSLGGGSYNEQFF. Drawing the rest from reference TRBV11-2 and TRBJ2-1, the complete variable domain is EAGVAQSPRYKIIEKRQSVAFWCNPISGHATLYWYQQILGQGPKLLIQFQNNGVVDDSQLPKDRFSAERLKGVDSTLKIQPAKLEDSAVYLCASSLGGGSYNEQFFGPGTRLTVL.

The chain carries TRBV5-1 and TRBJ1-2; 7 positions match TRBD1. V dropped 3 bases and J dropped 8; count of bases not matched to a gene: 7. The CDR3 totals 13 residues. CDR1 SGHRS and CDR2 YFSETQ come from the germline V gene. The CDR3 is CASSSEGAGGYTF. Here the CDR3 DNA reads TGCGCCAGCAGCTCGGAGGGGGCGGGAGGCTACACCTTC.

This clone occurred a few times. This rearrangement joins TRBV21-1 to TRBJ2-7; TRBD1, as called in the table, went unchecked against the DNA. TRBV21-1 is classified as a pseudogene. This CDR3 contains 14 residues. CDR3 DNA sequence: TGTGCCAGCAGCGGCCGGGACAGGGTCTACGAGCAGTACGTC. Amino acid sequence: CASSGRDRVYEQYV.

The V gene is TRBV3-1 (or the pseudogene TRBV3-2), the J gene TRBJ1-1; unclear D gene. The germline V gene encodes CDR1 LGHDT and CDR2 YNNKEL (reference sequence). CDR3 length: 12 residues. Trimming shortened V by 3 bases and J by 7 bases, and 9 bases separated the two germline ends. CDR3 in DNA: TGTGCCAGCAGCCATGGCGCAGGTGAAGCTTTCTTT. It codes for CASSHGAGEAFF.

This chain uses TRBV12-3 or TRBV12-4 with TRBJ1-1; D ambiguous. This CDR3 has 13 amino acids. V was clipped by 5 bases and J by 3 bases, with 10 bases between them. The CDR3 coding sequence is TGTGCCAGCAGTGACGACACACACACTGAAGCTTTCTTT. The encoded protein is CASSDDTHTEAFF.

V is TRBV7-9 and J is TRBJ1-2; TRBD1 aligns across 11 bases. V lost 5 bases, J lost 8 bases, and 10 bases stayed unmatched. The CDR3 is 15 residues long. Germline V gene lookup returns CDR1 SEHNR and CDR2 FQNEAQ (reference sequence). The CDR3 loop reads CASSRSPGQGEGYTF. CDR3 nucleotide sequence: TGTGCCAGCAGCCGTTCCCCGGGACAGGGGGAGGGCTACACCTTC.

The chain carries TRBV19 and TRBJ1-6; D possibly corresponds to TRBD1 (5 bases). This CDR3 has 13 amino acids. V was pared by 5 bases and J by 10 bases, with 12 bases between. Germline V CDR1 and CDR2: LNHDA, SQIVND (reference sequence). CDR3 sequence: CASSPRTLSPLHF. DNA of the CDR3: TGTGCCAGTAGTCCTCGGACACTATCACCCCTCCACTTT. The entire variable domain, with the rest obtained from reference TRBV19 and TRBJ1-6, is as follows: DGGITQSPKYLFRKEGQNVTLSCEQNLNHDAMYWYRQDPGQGLRLIYYSQIVNDFQKGDIAEGYSVSREKKESFPLTVTSAQKNPTAFYLCASSPRTLSPLHFGNGTRLTVT.

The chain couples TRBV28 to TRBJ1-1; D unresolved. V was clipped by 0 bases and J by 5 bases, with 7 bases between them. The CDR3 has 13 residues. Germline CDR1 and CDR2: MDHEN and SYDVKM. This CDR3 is CASSLWGVTEAFF. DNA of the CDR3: TGTGCCAGCAGTTTATGGGGCGTTACTGAAGCTTTCTTT. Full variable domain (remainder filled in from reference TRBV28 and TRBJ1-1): DVKVTQSSRYLVKRTGEKVFLECVQDMDHENMFWYRQDPGLGLRLIYFSYDVKMKEKGDIPEGYSVSREKKERFSLILESASTNQTSMYLCASSLWGVTEAFFGQGTRLTVV.

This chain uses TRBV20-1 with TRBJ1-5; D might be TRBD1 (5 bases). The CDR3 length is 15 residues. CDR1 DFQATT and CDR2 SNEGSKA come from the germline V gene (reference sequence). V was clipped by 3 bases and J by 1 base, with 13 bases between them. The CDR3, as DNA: TGCAGTGCTAGTGGGCCGGACATAAGCAATCAGCCCCAGCATTTT. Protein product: CSASGPDISNQPQHF.

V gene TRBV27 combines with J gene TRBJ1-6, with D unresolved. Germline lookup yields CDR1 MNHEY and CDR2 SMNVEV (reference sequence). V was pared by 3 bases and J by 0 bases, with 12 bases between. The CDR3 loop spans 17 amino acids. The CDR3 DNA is TGTGCCAGCAGTTTTTATAATCTTAGCTCCTATAATTCACCCCTCCACTTT. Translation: CASSFYNLSSYNSPLHF.

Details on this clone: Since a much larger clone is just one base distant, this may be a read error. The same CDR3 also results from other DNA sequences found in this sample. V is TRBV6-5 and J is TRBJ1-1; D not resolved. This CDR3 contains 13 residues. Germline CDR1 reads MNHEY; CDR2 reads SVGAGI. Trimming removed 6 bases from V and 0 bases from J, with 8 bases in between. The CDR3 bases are TGTGCCAGCAGCTTAAGCATGAACACTGAAGCTTTCTTT. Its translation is CASSLSMNTEAFF.

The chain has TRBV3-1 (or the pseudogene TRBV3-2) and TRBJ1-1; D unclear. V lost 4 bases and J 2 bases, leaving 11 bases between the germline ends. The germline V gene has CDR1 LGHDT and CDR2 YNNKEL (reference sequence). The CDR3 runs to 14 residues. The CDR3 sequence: CASSRGWGNTEAFF. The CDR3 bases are TGTGCCAGCAGCCGAGGGTGGGGTAACACTGAAGCTTTCTTT.

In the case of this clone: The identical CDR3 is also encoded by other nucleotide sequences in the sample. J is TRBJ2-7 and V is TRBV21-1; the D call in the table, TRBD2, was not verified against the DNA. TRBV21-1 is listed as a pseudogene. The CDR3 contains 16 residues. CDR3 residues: CASSTEELAGGGEQYV. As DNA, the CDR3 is TGTGCCAGCAGCACAGAGGAACTAGCGGGGGGCGGGGAGCAGTACGTC.

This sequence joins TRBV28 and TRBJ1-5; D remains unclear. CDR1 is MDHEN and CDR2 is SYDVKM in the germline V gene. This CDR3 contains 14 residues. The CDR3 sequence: CASKGSLSNQPQHF. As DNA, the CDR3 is TGTGCTAGTAAAGGGAGTTTGAGCAATCAGCCCCAGCATTTT.

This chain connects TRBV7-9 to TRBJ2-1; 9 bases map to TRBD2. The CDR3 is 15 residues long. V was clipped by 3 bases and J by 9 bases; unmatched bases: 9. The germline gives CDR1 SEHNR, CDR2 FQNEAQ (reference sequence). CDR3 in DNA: TGTGCCAGCAGCTTTCTCCTAGCGGGGAGGGGTGAGCAGTTCTTC. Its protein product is CASSFLLAGRGEQFF.

The CDR3 sequence is CASSVTGTGAYEQYF. In DNA, the CDR3 is TGTGCCAGCAGCGTGACCGGGACAGGGGCCTACGAGCAGTACTTC. The chain links TRBV5-4 to TRBJ2-7, with 10 bases aligning to TRBD1. Looked up from germline, CDR1 is SGHNT and CDR2 is YYREEE (reference sequence). This CDR3 has 15 amino acids. Germline trimming cut 4 bases from V and 2 bases from J; bases unmatched to any gene: 6. The full variable domain, in which reference TRBV5-4 and TRBJ2-7 provide the parts outside the CDR3, is ETGVTQSPTHLIKTRGQQVTLRCSSQSGHNTVSWYQQALGQGPQFIFQYYREEENGRGNFPPRFSGLQFPNYSSELNVNALELDDSALYLCASSVTGTGAYEQYFGPGTRLTVT.